These 10 T cell receptor beta chains share one sample of origin, sequenced in a study of metastatic and nonmetastatic thyroid tumors. All patients reached thyroid surgery having received no treatment beforehand. TCRdb reprocessed the PCR reads via MiXCR. The sample includes around 41,000 clones, roughly 3.2% of them seen just once. Sequences were obtained from blood. The source of these receptors is a female donor with papillary thyroid cancer or a benign thyroid nodule (not recorded which). Some clones in this sample may be carry-over from other donors' samples.

The rearrangement uses TRBV6-5 and TRBJ2-2; 10 positions agree with TRBD2. Germline lookup yields CDR1 MNHEY and CDR2 SVGAGI. The CDR3 sequence is 17 residues long. The ends lost 0 bases at V and 7 bases at J; junction bases unmatched: 8. CDR3 amino acids: CASSYSAGGPWDGELFF. The CDR3 coding sequence is TGTGCCAGCAGTTACTCAGCGGGAGGGCCGTGGGACGGGGAGCTGTTTTTT.

Many counts were recorded for this clone. The chain carries TRBV6-2 or TRBV6-3 and TRBJ2-7; the D is unclear. V shed 5 bases and J shed 0 bases, with 8 bases lying between them. The CDR3 spans 13 residues. Looked up from germline, CDR1 is MNHEY and CDR2 is SVGEGT. The CDR3 region is CASSNRVSYEQYF. The CDR3 DNA is TGTGCCAGCAGTAATCGGGTCTCCTACGAGCAGTACTTC.

This clone appeared many times. The rearrangement joins TRBV29-1 to TRBJ1-1; D gene ambiguous. This CDR3 has 13 amino acids. Trimming cost V 6 bases and J 0 bases, with 11 bases left between them. The germline V gene encodes CDR1 SQVTM and CDR2 ANQGSEA. Here the CDR3 DNA reads TGCAGCGTCGTCCGAGATCTGAACACTGAAGCTTTCTTT. Translation gives CSVVRDLNTEAFF.

This clone occurred many times. The CDR3 protein is CSAKLAGRTQETQYF. CDR3 coding DNA: TGCAGTGCGAAACTAGCGGGAAGAACCCAAGAGACCCAGTACTTC. The chain is built from TRBV20-1 and TRBJ2-5, with 10 positions matching TRBD2. There are 15 residues in the CDR3. The J segment lost 1 base and the V segment lost 6 bases, leaving 8 bases of the junction unmatched. CDR1 is DFQATT, CDR2 SNEGSKA, per germline (reference sequence).

Many counts were recorded for this clone. The rearrangement joins TRBV7-9 to TRBJ2-3, with D unresolved. The CDR3 spans 12 residues. Germline V CDR1 and CDR2: SEHNR, FQNEAQ (reference sequence). V dropped 5 bases and J dropped 3 bases, with 6 bases sitting between them. DNA for the CDR3: TGTGCCAGCAGCCAGAGTACAGATACGCAGTATTTT. This codes for CASSQSTDTQYF.

As DNA, the CDR3 is TGTGCCAGCAGTGGGACGGTGACCTCTGGAAACACCATATATTTT. Encoded protein: CASSGTVTSGNTIYF. The V call is TRBV6-1, the J call TRBJ1-3, with D uncertain. The CDR3 runs 15 residues. Germline loops: CDR1 MNHNS, CDR2 SASEGT. Trimming removed 4 bases at V and 0 bases at J, with 10 bases between.

This clone came up many times. This sequence joins TRBV6-1 and TRBJ1-2; D is possibly TRBD1 (6 bases). The CDR3 totals 14 residues. The V end was cut by 4 bases, the J end by 0 bases, with 9 bases between. Germline loops: CDR1 MNHNS, CDR2 SASEGT. CDR3 sequence: CASSAGTTNYGYTF. CDR3 bases: TGTGCCAGCAGTGCTGGGACAACTAACTATGGCTACACCTTC.

The V call is TRBV12-3 or TRBV12-4, the J call TRBJ2-7, with D unresolved. The V end was cut by 3 bases, the J end by 2 bases, with 17 bases between. This CDR3 has 16 amino acids. This CDR3 reads CASSFGDSPLPYEQYF. As DNA, the CDR3 is TGTGCCAGCAGTTTTGGAGATTCTCCCCTACCCTACGAGCAGTACTTC.

This clone was recorded at least ten times. The genes are TRBV5-1 and TRBJ1-2; tentative D call: TRBD1 (6 bases). The CDR3 totals 17 residues. The V gene lost 0 bases and the J gene lost 1 base, with 16 bases spanning the gap. Germline values: CDR1 SGHRS, CDR2 YFSETQ. For the CDR3, the DNA is TGCGCCAGCAGCTTGGGCGGGGGCGCGACCGTTAACTATGGCTACACCTTC. This translates into CASSLGGGATVNYGYTF.

This clone appeared a few times. V and J are TRBV5-1 and TRBJ1-2; D remains ambiguous. V was pared by 0 bases and J by 8 bases, with 5 bases between. Germline CDR1 is SGHRS and CDR2 is YFSETQ. CDR3 length: 11 residues. The CDR3 loop reads CASSLARGYTF. The CDR3 nucleotides are TGCGCCAGCAGCTTGGCCAGGGGCTACACCTTC.